The 24 T cell receptor beta chains listed next were all sequenced from one sample in a study of CD8+ T cells in alopecia areata. RNA was isolated and reverse transcribed to cDNA, the sequencing template. The data were produced by immunoSEQ multiplex PCR, yet TCRdb's version contains in-frame clones alone and is incomplete. This table has some 220,000 clones, less than 75% appearing once. As for treatment: oral pan-JAK inhibitor, 5-10 mg twice daily. The sequencing used CD4+ T cells sorted from blood, collected at week 4, from a patient treated with tofacitinib. Receptors originate from a human donor with alopecia areata.

The chain combines TRBV7-2 with TRBJ2-1, with 10 bases that match TRBD1. Germline V CDR1 and CDR2: SGHTA, FQGNSA. The CDR3 contains 15 residues. J gave up 5 bases and V 5 bases, and 6 bases lay outside the gene matches. The CDR3 DNA sequence: TGTGCCAGCAGCCTTGACAGGGGGCAACACAATGAGCAGTTCTTC. Residues: CASSLDRGQHNEQFF.

The V gene is TRBV27, the J gene TRBJ2-6, with D possibly called TRBD1 or TRBD2 (5 bases each). The CDR3 sequence is 18 residues long. Trimming stripped 2 bases from V and 0 bases from J, with 14 bases between. Germline loops: CDR1 MNHEY, CDR2 SMNVEV (reference sequence). Written as DNA, the CDR3 is TGTGCCAGCAGTTTAAGGCCAGGGAGACCCTCTGGGGCCAACGTCCTGACTTTC. It yields the protein CASSLRPGRPSGANVLTF.

This chain uses TRBV11-2 with TRBJ2-1; D is undetermined. Germline CDR1 is SGHAT and CDR2 is FQNNGV. Trimming pared 4 bases from V and 1 base from J, leaving 11 bases between. The CDR3 contains 15 residues. CDR3 sequence (DNA): TGTGCCAGCAGCTCCGGGCCGCCATCCTACAATGAGCAGTTCTTC. Its translation is CASSSGPPSYNEQFF.

This clone has a single count. V usage is TRBV2 and J usage is TRBJ2-4; no reliable D call. The V end was cut by 5 bases, the J end by 0 bases, with 8 bases between. The germline CDR1 and CDR2 sequences are SNHLY and FYNNEI. The CDR3 is 14 amino acids. DNA of the CDR3: TGTGCCAGCAGTTGGAGATTAGCCAAAAACATTCAGTACTTC. Translation: CASSWRLAKNIQYF.

This clone was picked up a small number of times. The genes are TRBV2 and TRBJ2-7; TRBD1 is a possible D gene (6 bases). The CDR3 is 12 amino acids. With 7 bases removed from V and 6 bases from J, the gap between germline ends came to 13 bases. Germline V lookup: CDR1 SNHLY, CDR2 FYNNEI. The chain's CDR3 is CASTLAGAEQYF. DNA of the CDR3: TGTGCCAGCACCCTCGCAGGGGCCGAGCAGTACTTC.

This clone was detected only a few times. V is TRBV18 and J is TRBJ1-5, with 9 bases aligning to TRBD1. This CDR3 region has 18 residues. With 2 bases clipped from V and 1 base from J, the junction kept 9 bases outside the gene matches. Germline V gives CDR1 KGHSH, CDR2 LQKENI. The CDR3 spells CASSPTTGGGRSNQPQHF. CDR3 nucleotides: TGTGCCAGCTCACCAACAACAGGGGGCGGGAGGAGCAATCAGCCCCAGCATTTT.

This clone appeared a single time. CDR3 loop: CASSDDKARAFNSPLHF. Here the CDR3 DNA reads TGTGCCAGCAGTGACGACAAGGCCAGGGCGTTCAATTCACCCCTCCACTTT. The chain combines TRBV25-1 with TRBJ1-6; D possibly corresponds to TRBD1 (5 bases). There are 17 residues in the CDR3. Trimming removed 3 bases at V and 7 bases at J, with 19 bases between. Germline values: CDR1 MGHDK, CDR2 SYGVNS.

This clone was detected a few times. This chain connects TRBV19 to TRBJ1-2; 8 bases are shared with TRBD1. This CDR3 spans 15 amino acids. The V segment lost 6 bases and the J segment 5 bases; nucleotides outside the gene matches: 11. CDR1 is LNHDA and CDR2 is SQIVND in the germline V gene (reference sequence). As DNA, the CDR3 is TGTGCCAGTAGCGACAGGGGAGGGGATCTATATGGCTACACCTTC. It translates to CASSDRGGDLYGYTF. The whole variable domain, filled in from reference TRBV19 and TRBJ1-2, reads DGGITQSPKYLFRKEGQNVTLSCEQNLNHDAMYWYRQDPGQGLRLIYYSQIVNDFQKGDIAEGYSVSREKKESFPLTVTSAQKNPTAFYLCASSDRGGDLYGYTFGSGTRLTVV.

The chain links TRBV29-1 to TRBJ2-3; a possible D gene is TRBD2 (5 bases). Germline assignment: CDR1 SQVTM and CDR2 ANQGSEA. This CDR3 comprises 15 residues. V was trimmed by 7 bases and J by 3 bases, leaving 20 bases between them. The CDR3 spells CSAADRGRATDTQYF. The CDR3, as DNA: TGCAGCGCCGCGGATCGGGGTAGGGCTACAGATACGCAGTATTTT.

The rearrangement uses TRBV9 and TRBJ2-7, with D tentatively TRBD1 or TRBD2 (6 bases each). With 2 bases removed from V and 0 bases from J, the gap between germline ends came to 12 bases. This CDR3 has 15 amino acids. Per the germline V gene, CDR1 is SGDLS and CDR2 is YYNGEE. CDR3 coding DNA: TGTGCCAGCAGCGTCGACGGGGGCTTCTCCTACGAGCAGTACTTC. Protein product: CASSVDGGFSYEQYF.

The chain carries TRBV10-3 and TRBJ2-4, with D unresolved. Trimming pared 6 bases from V and 4 bases from J, leaving 16 bases between. There are 15 residues in the CDR3. The germline CDR1 and CDR2 sequences are ENHRY and SYGVKD. This chain's CDR3 is CAIRDDKRAKNIQYF. CDR3 bases: TGTGCCATCAGGGACGATAAACGGGCGAAAAACATTCAGTACTTC.

V is TRBV11-2 and J is TRBJ2-3; TRBD2 matches 11 bases. The CDR3 has 16 amino acids. Germline CDR1 SGHAT, CDR2 FQNNGV. Trimming took 4 bases from V and 5 from J; bases not matched to a gene: 8. CDR3 in amino acids: CASSSHSGGARDTQYF. The CDR3 nucleotides read TGTGCCAGCAGCTCCCATAGCGGGGGGGCGAGAGATACGCAGTATTTT. Variable domain in full (rest from reference TRBV11-2 and TRBJ2-3): EAGVAQSPRYKIIEKRQSVAFWCNPISGHATLYWYQQILGQGPKLLIQFQNNGVVDDSQLPKDRFSAERLKGVDSTLKIQPAKLEDSAVYLCASSSHSGGARDTQYFGPGTRLTVL.

The rearrangement uses TRBV5-1 and TRBJ1-6; D gene unclear. V lost 0 bases and J lost 4, with 8 bases in between. CDR3 length: 15 residues. Germline values: CDR1 SGHRS, CDR2 YFSETQ. The CDR3 loop is CASSLVSGYNSPLHF. In DNA, the CDR3 is TGCGCCAGCAGCTTGGTATCGGGGTATAATTCACCCCTCCACTTT.

The chain is built from TRBV10-3 and TRBJ1-1, with no clear D. This CDR3 comprises 11 residues. Trimming stripped 1 base from V and 3 bases from J, with 0 bases between. The germline gives CDR1 ENHRY, CDR2 SYGVKD. Here the CDR3 DNA reads TGTGCCATCAGTGAGTACACTGAAGCTTTCTTT. Its translation: CAISEYTEAFF.

The V call is TRBV4-3, the J call TRBJ2-1, with 8 bases matching TRBD2. The trim removed 4 bases at V and 9 bases at J, leaving 14 bases unmatched. This CDR3 is 16 amino acids long. Germline V gene data show CDR1 as LGHNA and CDR2 as YSLEER. This chain's CDR3 is CASSPSSTAGGGEQFF. The DNA of the CDR3 is TGCGCCAGCAGCCCCAGCTCGACGGCGGGGGGAGGTGAGCAGTTCTTC.

The gene calls are TRBV6-6 and TRBJ1-6, with D possibly being TRBD1 (6 bases). This CDR3 is 15 amino acids long. Trimming stripped 9 bases from V and 10 bases from J, with 22 bases between. Germline V lookup: CDR1 MNHNY, CDR2 SVGAGI (reference sequence). CDR3 in DNA: TGTGCCAGTAACTCGGTGGCAGGGACAACGTCACCCCTCCACTTT. It codes for CASNSVAGTTSPLHF.

The V call is TRBV11-2, the J call TRBJ1-2, with D possibly matching TRBD1 (5 bases). V was trimmed by 5 bases and J by 8 bases, leaving 15 bases between them. Germline V CDR1 and CDR2: SGHAT, FQNNGV. The CDR3 extends over 13 amino acids. The CDR3 coding sequence is TGTGCCAGCAGCCCTTTTGGGGGTTGGGGCTACACCTTC. The encoded protein is CASSPFGGWGYTF. Filled out from reference TRBV11-2 and TRBJ1-2, the complete variable domain reads EAGVAQSPRYKIIEKRQSVAFWCNPISGHATLYWYQQILGQGPKLLIQFQNNGVVDDSQLPKDRFSAERLKGVDSTLKIQPAKLEDSAVYLCASSPFGGWGYTFGSGTRLTVV.

This clone was seen a handful of times. The chain is built from TRBV20-1 and TRBJ1-2; D uncertain. V lost 3 bases and J 8 bases, leaving 10 bases between the germline ends. Germline V gene sequence: CDR1 DFQATT, CDR2 SNEGSKA (reference sequence). The CDR3 is made up of 11 amino acids. The CDR3 DNA is TGCAGTGCTAGCGCGAATCCCGGCTACACCTTC. This encodes CSASANPGYTF.

The chain carries TRBV7-2 and TRBJ1-5, with D tentatively TRBD1 (6 bases). Germline loops: CDR1 SGHTA, CDR2 FQGNSA. Trimming cost V 4 bases and J 7 bases, with 17 bases left between them. There are 15 residues in the CDR3. The CDR3 DNA reads TGTGCCAGCAGCTCTTCGGGGGGGCGTGGCCAGCCCCAGCATTTT. It yields the protein CASSSSGGRGQPQHF. The entire variable domain, with the rest obtained from reference TRBV7-2 and TRBJ1-5, is as follows: GAGVSQSPSNKVTEKGKDVELRCDPISGHTALYWYRQSLGQGLEFLIYFQGNSAPDKSGLPSDRFSAERTGGSVSTLTIQRTQQEDSAVYLCASSSSGGRGQPQHFGDGTRLSIL.

The V gene is TRBV29-1, the J gene TRBJ1-1, with unresolved D. Germline V CDR1 and CDR2: SQVTM, ANQGSEA. V was cut by 6 bases and J by 2 bases, with 10 bases left in between. The CDR3 has 12 amino acids. The CDR3 protein is CSVSGINTEAFF. In DNA, the CDR3 is TGCAGCGTCTCCGGGATTAACACTGAAGCTTTCTTT. The full variable domain, rest sourced from reference TRBV29-1 and TRBJ1-1, is SAVISQKPSRDICQRGTSLTIQCQVDSQVTMMFWYRQQPGQSLTLIATANQGSEATYESGFVIDKFPISRPNLTFSTLTVSNMSPEDSSIYLCSVSGINTEAFFGQGTRLTVV.

The chain links TRBV7-2 to TRBJ1-2; D gene unclear. CDR1 is SGHTA, CDR2 FQGNSA, per germline. This CDR3 spans 14 amino acids. V was clipped by 7 bases and J by 0 bases, with 12 bases between them. This chain's CDR3 is CASIFDGANYGYTF. In DNA, the CDR3 is TGTGCCAGCATCTTCGACGGGGCTAACTATGGCTACACCTTC.

The rearrangement uses TRBV30 and TRBJ1-5; no definite D call. Germline V gene sequence: CDR1 GTSNPN, CDR2 SVGIG (reference sequence). V shed 0 bases and J shed 5 bases, with 8 bases lying between them. The CDR3 has 13 amino acids. The CDR3 sequence: CAWSVADYQPQHF. The CDR3 DNA is TGTGCCTGGAGTGTGGCAGATTATCAGCCCCAGCATTTT. Combining the CDR3 with reference TRBV30 and TRBJ1-5 gives the whole variable domain SQTIHQWPATLVQPVGSPLSLECTVEGTSNPNLYWYRQAAGRGLQLLFYSVGIGQISSEVPQNLSASRPQDRQFILSSKKLLLSDSGFYLCAWSVADYQPQHFGDGTRLSIL.

The chain has TRBV2 and TRBJ2-7; D call uncertain. Per germline, CDR1 SNHLY and CDR2 FYNNEI. This CDR3 is 12 amino acids long. Trimming removed 3 bases from V and 1 base from J, with 4 bases in between. CDR3 nucleotide sequence: TGTGCCAGCAGTGACGGATCCTACGAGCAGTACTTC. Amino acid sequence: CASSDGSYEQYF.

V is TRBV5-1 and J is TRBJ1-2; D possibly corresponds to TRBD1 (5 bases). V dropped 7 bases and J dropped 6 bases, with 19 bases sitting between them. Germline CDR1 SGHRS, CDR2 YFSETQ. This CDR3 region has 14 residues. The DNA for the CDR3 is TGCGCCAGCTCCGACCAAGGGACTGGAGATGGCTACACCTTC. Encoded protein: CASSDQGTGDGYTF.